A single count supports the clone carrying this T cell receptor (beta chain). Its antigen remains unidentified. The length of the CDR3 is 16 residues. This record comes from a study of cytomegalovirus exposure and HLA in healthy donors. Study-wide results and limits: A later analysis linked a missense DCLRE1C variant to TCR beta V- and J-gene trimming. After further analysis at a later stage, 16,951 TCR beta sequences were associated with HLA alleles at 0.05 false discovery rate.

PCR amplification relied on 60 Vbeta primers (plus 13 Jbeta primers). Assay: immunoSEQ multiplex PCR; the TCRdb copy retains only in-frame clones and omits some. The sample carries approximately 100,000 clones, approximately 85% recorded once. The rearrangement uses TRBV21-1 and TRBJ2-1; TRBD2 is the table's D call, not checked against the DNA. TRBV21-1 is given as a pseudogene. The origin of this receptor is a man aged 25 to 40 in good health and CMV-seronegative. The sequencing sample was made of PBMCs. CDR3 DNA sequence: TGTGCCAGCAGCAAAACAGGCGGGAGGGGGGACAATGAGCAGTTCTTC. It codes for CASSKTGGRGDNEQFF.